Following are 6 T cell receptor beta chains from one sample sequenced in a study of OX40 agonist ivuxolimab in advanced cancers. This table comes from immunoSEQ multiplex PCR, and its TCRdb copy is limited to in-frame clones, with some not included. The sample records 95,000 to 150,000 clones, approximately 92% being singletons. The sequences come from CD4+ or CD8+ T cells sorted from blood, collected in a trial of the OX40 agonist ivuxolimab. These receptors were obtained from an adult with an advanced solid tumor such as melanoma, head and neck, liver or kidney cancer.

The chain recombines TRBV19 with TRBJ1-5; no reliable D call. Looked up from germline, CDR1 is LNHDA and CDR2 is SQIVND (reference sequence). Trimming left V 4 bases short and J 2 bases short, with 12 bases between. CDR3 size: 15 residues. CDR3 nucleotide sequence: TGTGCCAGTAGTAGACCTGGGCAGGGCAATCAGCCCCAGCATTTT. It specifies CASSRPGQGNQPQHF.

The chain uses TRBV1 and TRBJ2-3; the table's TRBD2 call for D was not verified on the DNA. TRBV1 is a listed pseudogene. This CDR3 is built from 16 residues. CDR3 region: CTSSPPGGGESDTQYF. The DNA of the CDR3 is TGCACCAGCAGCCCCCCCGGCGGGGGAGAATCAGATACGCAGTATTTT.

This CDR3 reads CASGGPGTSNNEQFF. CDR3 DNA: TGTGCCAGTGGGGGCCCCGGGACTAGCAACAATGAGCAGTTCTTC. V and J are TRBV19 and TRBJ2-1, with 9 bases fitting TRBD2. The CDR3 runs to 15 residues. CDR1 is LNHDA, CDR2 SQIVND, per germline (reference sequence). V dropped 8 bases and J dropped 5; count of bases not matched to a gene: 10.

As DNA, the CDR3 is TGTGCCAGCATCCCCGGGACAGTCGTTCATCAGCCCCAGCATTTT. Its translation: CASIPGTVVHQPQHF. The rearrangement links TRBV25-1 to TRBJ1-5; 7 bases agree with TRBD1. The J segment lost 5 bases and the V segment lost 7 bases, leaving 11 bases of the junction unmatched. The CDR3 spans 15 residues. Germline assignment: CDR1 MGHDK and CDR2 SYGVNS.

The chain employs TRBV14 and TRBJ2-3; tentatively, D is TRBD2 (5 bases). Germline values: CDR1 SGHDN, CDR2 FVKESK. The CDR3 is 16 residues long. Trimming removed 2 bases at V and 2 bases at J, with 14 bases between. CDR3 DNA: TGTGCCAGCAGCCAATCTTCGGGAATAAACACAGATACGCAGTATTTT. Residues: CASSQSSGINTDTQYF.

The chain carries TRBV28 and TRBJ2-3; D possibly uses TRBD1 or TRBD2 (5 bases each). This CDR3 is built from 13 residues. V lost 5 bases and J 8 bases, leaving 14 bases between the germline ends. Germline CDR1 MDHEN, CDR2 SYDVKM. CDR3 loop: CASSLGTMVTQYF. Written as DNA, the CDR3 is TGTGCCAGCAGTCTGGGGACGATGGTTACGCAGTATTTT.